Following are 25 T cell receptor beta chains from one sample sequenced in a study of cytomegalovirus exposure and HLA in healthy donors. The PCR had 60 Vbeta and 13 Jbeta primers. Produced via immunoSEQ multiplex PCR; TCRdb's table is partial and in-frame only. The data hold about 160,000 clones, with roughly 80% observed a single time. Sequenced: PBMCs. These receptors were collected from a male donor in good health and CMV-seropositive.

The chain combines TRBV19 with TRBJ2-7; a possible D gene is TRBD1 (5 bases). Trimming stripped 6 bases from V and 2 bases from J, with 11 bases between. From germline, CDR1 is LNHDA and CDR2 SQIVND (reference sequence). CDR3 length equals 13 residues. The CDR3 region has the DNA TGTGCCAGTAGCCTTGACAGAGCCTACGAGCAGTACTTC. Amino acids: CASSLDRAYEQYF.

This clone turned up a few times. The chain joins TRBV28 to TRBJ1-4; TRBD1 matches at 7 bases. This CDR3 has 15 residues. Germline V gene sequence: CDR1 MDHEN, CDR2 SYDVKM. The trim removed 6 bases at V and 5 bases at J, leaving 9 bases unmatched. The CDR3: CASRLQGGGNEKLFF. Here the CDR3 DNA reads TGTGCCAGCAGACTTCAGGGGGGTGGAAATGAAAAACTGTTTTTT. Based on the CDR3 plus reference TRBV28 and TRBJ1-4, the full variable domain is DVKVTQSSRYLVKRTGEKVFLECVQDMDHENMFWYRQDPGLGLRLIYFSYDVKMKEKGDIPEGYSVSREKKERFSLILESASTNQTSMYLCASRLQGGGNEKLFFGSGTQLSVL.

A remark on this clone: Other DNA sequences from this sample encode an identical CDR3 as well. The gene calls are TRBV9 and TRBJ1-4, with 7 bases identical to TRBD1. V was clipped by 3 bases and J by 8 bases; unmatched bases: 7. This CDR3 comprises 14 residues. The germline CDR1 and CDR2 sequences are SGDLS and YYNGEE. The CDR3 loop reads CASSARQGNEKLFF. As DNA, the CDR3 is TGTGCCAGCAGCGCAAGACAGGGTAACGAAAAACTGTTTTTT.

This clone was observed a single time. The chain employs TRBV30 and TRBJ2-2; 7 bases are shared with TRBD2. This CDR3 spans 14 amino acids. Trimming took 8 bases from V and 2 from J; bases not matched to a gene: 8. Germline-derived CDR1 and CDR2 are GTSNPN and SVGIG (reference sequence). The CDR3 DNA sequence: TGTGCCCGCCCAAGCGGGACCAACACCGGGGAGCTGTTTTTT. Residues: CARPSGTNTGELFF.

The rearrangement joins TRBV28 to TRBJ2-5, with 10 nucleotides matching TRBD2. The CDR3 has 14 amino acids. The germline V gene has CDR1 MDHEN and CDR2 SYDVKM. The trim removed 6 bases at V and 5 bases at J, leaving 6 bases unmatched. Written as DNA, the CDR3 is TGTGCCAGCAGCCTAGCGGGAGTCCTTGAGACCCAGTACTTC. Translating it yields CASSLAGVLETQYF.

The gene calls are TRBV27 and TRBJ1-2; 8 bases fit TRBD1. CDR3 length: 15 amino acids. J was trimmed by 3 bases and V by 4 bases; bases with no gene match: 7. Germline CDR1 is MNHEY and CDR2 is SMNVEV (reference sequence). The CDR3 DNA reads as TGTGCCAGCAGTTCGAATCACAGGGGGTACTATGGCTACACCTTC. Its translation is CASSSNHRGYYGYTF.

The chain couples TRBV4-1 to TRBJ1-2, with a weak D call TRBD1 (6 bases). The CDR3 is 14 amino acids. Trimming took off 4 bases at V and 3 bases at J, with 12 bases between the two ends. Germline CDR1 is MGHRA and CDR2 is YSYEKL. The CDR3 DNA is TGCGCCAGCAGCCCAGAGACAGGCTACTATGGCTACACCTTC. It encodes CASSPETGYYGYTF.

The gene calls are TRBV27 and TRBJ2-6; 8 positions match TRBD1. CDR1 MNHEY and CDR2 SMNVEV come from the germline V gene (reference sequence). J was trimmed by 4 bases and V by 8 bases; bases with no gene match: 7. CDR3 length equals 15 residues. CDR3 sequence reads: CASAGGARGANVLTF. The CDR3 DNA reads TGTGCCAGCGCAGGGGGCGCGAGAGGGGCCAACGTCCTGACTTTC.

V usage is TRBV28 and J usage is TRBJ2-3, with D tentatively TRBD1 (5 bases). V was cut by 11 bases and J by 0 bases, with 15 bases left in between. The length of the CDR3 is 14 residues. Per germline, CDR1 MDHEN and CDR2 SYDVKM. The CDR3 reads CALSKAGSTDTQYF. The CDR3 bases are TGTGCCCTATCCAAGGCAGGGAGCACAGATACGCAGTATTTT.

As to this clone: Other DNA sequences in this specimen translate into the identical CDR3. This rearrangement joins TRBV6-6 to TRBJ2-7; 9 bases fit TRBD1. The junction had 1 base not matched to a gene; V was cut back by 5 bases and J by 2 bases. The germline CDR1 and CDR2 sequences are MNHNY and SVGAGI (reference sequence). CDR3 length equals 13 residues. CDR3 amino acids: CASSRDRAYEQYF. The CDR3 DNA reads as TGTGCCAGCAGTCGGGACAGGGCCTACGAGCAGTACTTC.

V usage is TRBV9 and J usage is TRBJ2-7, with 8 bases lining up with TRBD1. V lost 4 bases and J lost 0; bases outside the gene matches: 9. Per germline, CDR1 SGDLS and CDR2 YYNGEE. This CDR3 is 16 amino acids long. As DNA, the CDR3 is TGTGCCAGCAGCTTCCGGACAGGGAGGAGCTCCTACGAGCAGTACTTC. It yields the protein CASSFRTGRSSYEQYF.

Here the CDR3 DNA reads TGTGCCAGCAGCCCTTCGATAGCTAGCGGGAGGGCCGGCAATGAGCAGTTCTTC. This sequence encodes CASSPSIASGRAGNEQFF. This rearrangement joins TRBV9 to TRBJ2-1; 12 bases agree with TRBD2. The CDR3 runs 18 residues. The V gene end was trimmed by 4 bases and the J gene end by 6 bases; junction bases not matched to a gene: 14. The germline CDR1 and CDR2 sequences are SGDLS and YYNGEE.

The chain links TRBV28 to TRBJ2-7; TRBD2 matches 7 bases. Germline-derived CDR1 and CDR2 are MDHEN and SYDVKM. Trimming at V came to 2 bases and at J to 2 bases, leaving 6 bases not matched to a gene. The length of the CDR3 is 15 residues. The CDR3 bases are TGTGCCAGCAGTTTAATATCTAGCGGAACCTACGAGCAGTACTTC. Protein sequence: CASSLISSGTYEQYF. The variable domain in full, with the rest retrieved from reference TRBV28 and TRBJ2-7, is DVKVTQSSRYLVKRTGEKVFLECVQDMDHENMFWYRQDPGLGLRLIYFSYDVKMKEKGDIPEGYSVSREKKERFSLILESASTNQTSMYLCASSLISSGTYEQYFGPGTRLTVT.

The rearrangement joins TRBV2 to TRBJ2-1, with D possibly being TRBD2 (7 bases). V dropped 4 bases and J dropped 6 bases, with 16 bases sitting between them. This CDR3 region has 15 residues. From germline, CDR1 is SNHLY and CDR2 FYNNEI. CDR3 nucleotide sequence: TGTGCCAGCAGTGCGAATCTTCGGGGGGCCAATGAGCAGTTCTTC. This gives the protein CASSANLRGANEQFF.

This chain links TRBV10-3 with TRBJ2-1, with 11 bases aligning to TRBD2. The germline V gene encodes CDR1 ENHRY and CDR2 SYGVKD. The CDR3 spans 15 residues. Germline trimming cut 8 bases from V and 4 bases from J; bases unmatched to any gene: 7. The CDR3 protein is CAIGSASGRYNEQFF. In DNA form, the CDR3 reads TGTGCCATCGGTTCGGCTAGCGGGAGGTACAATGAGCAGTTCTTC.

As to this clone: Other DNA sequences in this sample translate to the same CDR3. The chain has TRBV5-1 and TRBJ1-1, with TRBD1 identical over 11 bases. V lost 3 bases to trimming and J lost 0 bases; unmatched junction nucleotides: 1. The germline V gene encodes CDR1 SGHRS and CDR2 YFSETQ. CDR3 length: 15 residues. The CDR3 protein is CASSSGQGVNTEAFF. The DNA of the CDR3 is TGCGCCAGCAGCTCGGGACAGGGGGTGAACACTGAAGCTTTCTTT.

The chain couples TRBV4-3 to TRBJ2-2, with a possible D match to TRBD2 (5 bases). This CDR3 has 16 amino acids. V lost 0 bases to trimming and J lost 6 bases, with 14 bases between them. Germline CDR1 and CDR2: LGHNA and YSLEER. The CDR3 sequence: CASSQDGYGDPGELFF. CDR3 bases: TGCGCCAGCAGCCAAGATGGTTACGGGGATCCCGGGGAGCTGTTTTTT.

This chain links TRBV11-2 with TRBJ2-2, with D maybe TRBD1 (5 bases). V dropped 1 base and J dropped 1 base, with 7 bases sitting between them. CDR1 is SGHAT, CDR2 FQNNGV, per germline. The CDR3 has 15 amino acids. The CDR3, as DNA: TGTGCCAGCAGCTTAGGGACACTGAACACCGGGGAGCTGTTTTTT. Its protein product is CASSLGTLNTGELFF.

This clone has only one observation. The CDR3 loop is CASSYDAGQETQYF. CDR3 bases: TGTGCCAGCAGTTACGACGCGGGGCAAGAGACCCAGTACTTC. V is TRBV6-5 and J is TRBJ2-5, with D perhaps TRBD2 (6 bases). The length of the CDR3 is 14 residues. Germline V gene data show CDR1 as MNHEY and CDR2 as SVGAGI. V was cut by 2 bases and J by 2 bases, with 9 bases left in between.

This chain joins TRBV27 and TRBJ1-1; 8 bases are a match to TRBD1. J was trimmed by 0 bases and V by 5 bases; bases with no gene match: 5. Germline-derived CDR1 and CDR2 are MNHEY and SMNVEV (reference sequence). This CDR3 has 15 amino acids. CDR3 sequence (DNA): TGTGCCAGCAGTCGGGGGGACAGGATGAACACTGAAGCTTTCTTT. Protein sequence: CASSRGDRMNTEAFF.

As DNA, the CDR3 is TGTGCCAGCAGCGACCAGACAGGGGGCAATTCACCCCTCCACTTT. This translates into CASSDQTGGNSPLHF. The rearrangement joins TRBV11-2 to TRBJ1-6, with TRBD1 identical over 10 bases. Trimming cost V 5 bases and J 7 bases; bases outside gene matches: 5. CDR3 length: 15 amino acids. CDR1 and CDR2 (germline): SGHAT, FQNNGV.

The V gene is TRBV28, the J gene TRBJ2-1; 8 bases map to TRBD1. After removal of 3 bases from V and 4 bases from J, the junction contained 8 bases not matched to a gene. The germline CDR1 and CDR2 sequences are MDHEN and SYDVKM. The CDR3 is 16 residues long. DNA for the CDR3: TGTGCCAGCAGTTTCGACCAGGGGGCGCGTTACAATGAGCAGTTCTTC. It codes for CASSFDQGARYNEQFF. Variable domain in full (rest from reference TRBV28 and TRBJ2-1): DVKVTQSSRYLVKRTGEKVFLECVQDMDHENMFWYRQDPGLGLRLIYFSYDVKMKEKGDIPEGYSVSREKKERFSLILESASTNQTSMYLCASSFDQGARYNEQFFGPGTRLTVL.

The rearrangement links TRBV6-1 to TRBJ2-3, with a possible D match to TRBD1 (6 bases). V shed 5 bases and J shed 6 bases, with 15 bases lying between them. Germline loops: CDR1 MNHNS, CDR2 SASEGT. There are 14 residues in the CDR3. The CDR3 DNA reads as TGTGCCAGCAGTCGAACAGGGTTAGACGATACGCAGTATTTT. Its protein is CASSRTGLDDTQYF.

V usage is TRBV6-5 and J usage is TRBJ1-1; D might be TRBD1 (5 bases). The CDR3 length is 13 residues. With 7 bases removed from V and 1 base from J, the gap between germline ends came to 10 bases. The germline gives CDR1 MNHEY, CDR2 SVGAGI. The CDR3 DNA is TGTGCCAGCAATCCAGGGCCGAACACTGAAGCTTTCTTT. It is translated as CASNPGPNTEAFF.

The chain carries TRBV15 and TRBJ2-5; TRBD2 agrees at 7 bases. Per germline, CDR1 LNHNV and CDR2 YYDKDF (reference sequence). With 5 bases clipped from V and 4 bases from J, the junction kept 10 bases outside the gene matches. This CDR3 contains 15 residues. DNA of the CDR3: TGTGCCACCAGCCCCCTCTGGACTAGAGGAGAGACCCAGTACTTC. It encodes CATSPLWTRGETQYF.